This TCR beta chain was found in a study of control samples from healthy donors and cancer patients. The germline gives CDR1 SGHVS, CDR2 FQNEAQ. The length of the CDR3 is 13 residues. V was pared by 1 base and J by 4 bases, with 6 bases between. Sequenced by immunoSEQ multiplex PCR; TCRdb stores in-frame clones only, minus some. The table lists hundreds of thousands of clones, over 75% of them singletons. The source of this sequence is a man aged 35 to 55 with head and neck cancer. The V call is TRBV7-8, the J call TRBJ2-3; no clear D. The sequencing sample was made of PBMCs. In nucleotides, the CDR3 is TGTGCCAGCAGCTTAGATGGGGCAGATACGCAGTATTTT. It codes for CASSLDGADTQYF.